By frequency, the clone carrying this T cell receptor (beta chain) registers medium-sized. The antigen is not known. These data originate in a study of CD8 T cells in cerebrospinal fluid in Alzheimer's disease. The study's findings and limits: Healthy subjects less often had a clone of at least 3% than Alzheimer's patients.

Germline V lookup: CDR1 SGHDN, CDR2 FVKESK. The CDR3 totals 14 residues. CSF cells underwent 10X single-cell V(D)J and 5' gene-expression profiling. TCRdb derives one entry per CDR3 protein from the 10x single-cell sequencing reads, leaving out DNA. This sample's table reports just over 1,400 distinct CDR3 sequences. The sequenced sample was cerebrospinal fluid. The source is a human donor with mild cognitive impairment. The chain uses TRBV14 and TRBJ2-3; TCRdb's D call, TRBD2, is unchecked because there is no DNA. CDR3 residues: CARRTSGYTDTQYF. The full variable domain, rest sourced from reference TRBV14 and TRBJ2-3, is EAGVTQFPSHSVIEKGQTVTLRCDPISGHDNLYWYRRVMGKEIKFLLHFVKESKQDESGMPNNRFLAERTGGTYSTLKVQPAELEDSGVYFCARRTSGYTDTQYFGPGTRLTVL.